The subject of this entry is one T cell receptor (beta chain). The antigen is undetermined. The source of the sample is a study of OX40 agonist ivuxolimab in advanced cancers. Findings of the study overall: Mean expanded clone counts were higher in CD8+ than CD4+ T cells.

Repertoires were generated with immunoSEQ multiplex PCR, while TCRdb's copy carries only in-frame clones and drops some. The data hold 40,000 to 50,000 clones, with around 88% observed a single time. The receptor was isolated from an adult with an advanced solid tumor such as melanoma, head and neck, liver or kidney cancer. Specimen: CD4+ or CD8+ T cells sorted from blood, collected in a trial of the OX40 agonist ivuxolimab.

The CDR3 DNA reads TGTGCCAGCAATGATGGAGACAAGACCTACGAGCAGTACTTC. Translating gives CASNDGDKTYEQYF. The chain is built from TRBV2 and TRBJ2-7; D is unresolved. Germline V gene data show CDR1 as SNHLY and CDR2 as FYNNEI. CDR3 length equals 14 residues. With 7 bases removed from V and 2 bases from J, the gap between germline ends came to 15 bases.